This entry lists 2 T cell receptor beta chains sequenced from one sample in a study of T cell responses to AZD1222 COVID-19 vaccine (TCRdb year 2021). The sample's time point label, in plain terms: baseline before first vaccination. The library was produced with the immunoSEQ multiplex PCR assay. The source is immuneACCESS, and TCRdb retained only in-frame sequences with V and J called. Part of the clones is not carried over; for the studies checked, unresolved V genes explain less than half of this, and the remainder is unexplained. The sample records some 150,000 clones, around nine tenths of which are singletons. 5% of the sample belongs to the ten largest clones. The source material was peripheral blood, sampled on day 0 of AZD1222 vaccination. The receptors derive from an adult in good health.

The V gene is TRBV30, the J gene TRBJ2-5; unclear D gene. Trimming cost V 4 bases and J 1 base, with 16 bases left between them. The CDR3 has 15 amino acids. Germline-derived CDR1 and CDR2 are GTSNPN and SVGIG (reference sequence). CDR3 region: CAWTSHPIPQETQYF. The CDR3 region has the DNA TGTGCCTGGACCTCCCATCCCATACCCCAAGAGACCCAGTACTTC. The full variable domain, in which reference TRBV30 and TRBJ2-5 provide the parts outside the CDR3, is SQTIHQWPATLVQPVGSPLSLECTVEGTSNPNLYWYRQAAGRGLQLLFYSVGIGQISSEVPQNLSASRPQDRQFILSSKKLLLSDSGFYLCAWTSHPIPQETQYFGPGTRLLVL.

The chain recombines TRBV7-2 with TRBJ2-3; 9 bases fit TRBD2. V lost 5 bases to trimming and J lost 4 bases; unmatched junction nucleotides: 10. In germline, CDR1 is SGHTA, CDR2 FQGNSA. The CDR3 is 16 residues long. CDR3 amino acids: CASSPQGGLAADTQYF. The CDR3 nucleotides read TGTGCCAGCAGCCCACAAGGGGGACTAGCCGCAGATACGCAGTATTTT. Complete variable domain (other parts from reference TRBV7-2 and TRBJ2-3): GAGVSQSPSNKVTEKGKDVELRCDPISGHTALYWYRQSLGQGLEFLIYFQGNSAPDKSGLPSDRFSAERTGGSVSTLTIQRTQQEDSAVYLCASSPQGGLAADTQYFGPGTRLTVL.